The 3 T cell receptor beta chains reported below all come from one sample, sequenced in a study of response to subunit inactivated influenza vaccine. One entry per CDR3 protein results from TCRdb running MiXCR on the RT-PCR reads. There are about 650,000 distinct CDR3 sequences in the sample; around 15% occur only once, and 7.6% lies in the top ten. The sample here was PBMCs from blood, taken 14 days before vaccination. The receptors shown here come from a man over 45 who received an inactivated influenza vaccine.

The chain uses TRBV7-2 and TRBJ1-1; perhaps TRBD1 as D (5 bases). CDR1 is SGHTA, CDR2 FQGNSA, per germline. This CDR3 contains 15 residues. V was pared by 5 bases and J by 5 bases, with 18 bases between. The CDR3 loop is CASSLRAGPRTEAFF. The CDR3, as DNA: TGTGCCAGCAGCCTAAGGGCAGGGCCGAGAACTGAAGCTTTCTTT.

The chain recombines TRBV5-5 with TRBJ1-5, with D uncertain. This CDR3 is 15 amino acids long. Germline V gene data show CDR1 as SGHKS and CDR2 as YYEKEE (reference sequence). Trimming cost V 1 base and J 3 bases, with 11 bases left between them. CDR3 DNA sequence: TGTGCCAGCAGCTTGTTCGGGAAAAACAATCAGCCCCAGCATTTT. Translated: CASSLFGKNNQPQHF.

Concerning this clonotype: Germline and junction disagree at one end, which may indicate a read error. This rearrangement joins TRBV28 to TRBJ1-2; D is undetermined. In germline, CDR1 is MDHEN, CDR2 SYDVKM. The CDR3 totals 11 residues. This CDR3 is CASSSLYGHTF. CDR3 nucleotide sequence: TGTGCCAGCAGCAGTTTATATGGCCACACCTTC.